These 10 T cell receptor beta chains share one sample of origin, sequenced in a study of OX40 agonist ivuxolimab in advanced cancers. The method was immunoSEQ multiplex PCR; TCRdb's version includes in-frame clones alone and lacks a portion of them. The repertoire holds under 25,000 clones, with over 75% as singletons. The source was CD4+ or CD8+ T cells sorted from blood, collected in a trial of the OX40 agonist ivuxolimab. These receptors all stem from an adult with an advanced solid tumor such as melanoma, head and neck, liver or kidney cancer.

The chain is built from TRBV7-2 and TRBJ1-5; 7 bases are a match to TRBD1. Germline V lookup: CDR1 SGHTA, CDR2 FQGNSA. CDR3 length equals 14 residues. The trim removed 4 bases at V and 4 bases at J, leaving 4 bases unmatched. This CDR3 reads CASSSDRINQPQHF. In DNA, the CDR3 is TGTGCCAGCAGCTCGGACAGGATAAATCAGCCCCAGCATTTT.

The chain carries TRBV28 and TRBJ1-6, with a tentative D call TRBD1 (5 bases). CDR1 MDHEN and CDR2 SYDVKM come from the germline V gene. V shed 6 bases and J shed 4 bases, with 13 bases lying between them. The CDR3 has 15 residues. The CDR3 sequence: CASRGGTEYNSPLHF. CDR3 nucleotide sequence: TGTGCCAGCAGAGGTGGGACGGAGTATAATTCACCCCTCCACTTT.

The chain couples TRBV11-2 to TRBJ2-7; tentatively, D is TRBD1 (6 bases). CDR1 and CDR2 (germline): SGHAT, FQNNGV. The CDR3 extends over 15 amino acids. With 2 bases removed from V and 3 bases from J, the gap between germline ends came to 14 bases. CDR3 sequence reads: CASSLQGQDFYEQYF. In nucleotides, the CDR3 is TGTGCCAGCAGCTTACAGGGACAAGACTTCTACGAGCAGTACTTC.

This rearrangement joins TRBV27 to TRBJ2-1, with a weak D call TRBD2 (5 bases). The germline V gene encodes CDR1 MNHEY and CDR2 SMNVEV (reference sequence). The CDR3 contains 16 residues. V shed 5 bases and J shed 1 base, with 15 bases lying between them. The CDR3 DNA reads TGTGCCAGCAGTCCATTGGGCGCGGGTTCCTACAATGAGCAGTTCTTC. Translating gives CASSPLGAGSYNEQFF.

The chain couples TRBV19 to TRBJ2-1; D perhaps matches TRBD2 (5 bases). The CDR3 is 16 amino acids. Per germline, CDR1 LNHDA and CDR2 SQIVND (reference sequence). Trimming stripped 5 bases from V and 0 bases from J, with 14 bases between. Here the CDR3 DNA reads TGTGCCAGTAGTCCCCGAGGGTTAGGCTCCTACAATGAGCAGTTCTTC. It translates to CASSPRGLGSYNEQFF.

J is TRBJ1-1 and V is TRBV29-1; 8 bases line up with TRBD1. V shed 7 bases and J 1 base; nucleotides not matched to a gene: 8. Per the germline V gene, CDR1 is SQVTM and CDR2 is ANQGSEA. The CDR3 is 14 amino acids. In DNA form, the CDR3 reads TGCAGCGGCCTATCCGGGACAGGGAACACTGAAGCTTTCTTT. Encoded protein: CSGLSGTGNTEAFF. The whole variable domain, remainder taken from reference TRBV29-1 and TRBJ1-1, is SAVISQKPSRDICQRGTSLTIQCQVDSQVTMMFWYRQQPGQSLTLIATANQGSEATYESGFVIDKFPISRPNLTFSTLTVSNMSPEDSSIYLCSGLSGTGNTEAFFGQGTRLTVV.

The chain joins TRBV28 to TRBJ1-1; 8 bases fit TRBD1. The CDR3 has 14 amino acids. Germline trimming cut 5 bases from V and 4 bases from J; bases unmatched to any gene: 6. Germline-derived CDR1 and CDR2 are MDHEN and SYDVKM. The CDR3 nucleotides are TGTGCCAGCAGTCGTCCCGGACAGGGCACTGAAGCTTTCTTT. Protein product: CASSRPGQGTEAFF.

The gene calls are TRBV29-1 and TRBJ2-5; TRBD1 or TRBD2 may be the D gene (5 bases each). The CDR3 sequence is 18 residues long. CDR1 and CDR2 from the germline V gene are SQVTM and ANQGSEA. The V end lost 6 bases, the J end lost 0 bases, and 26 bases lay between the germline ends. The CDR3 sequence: CSVRGIAWGREYQETQYF. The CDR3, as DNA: TGCAGCGTAAGAGGCATCGCGTGGGGCAGGGAGTACCAAGAGACCCAGTACTTC.

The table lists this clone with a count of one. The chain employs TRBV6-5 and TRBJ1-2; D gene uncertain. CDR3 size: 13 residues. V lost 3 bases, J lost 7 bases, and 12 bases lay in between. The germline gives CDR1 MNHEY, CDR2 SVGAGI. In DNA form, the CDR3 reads TGTGCCAGCAGTTATTCCCCATGGAGTGGCTACACCTTC. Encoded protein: CASSYSPWSGYTF.

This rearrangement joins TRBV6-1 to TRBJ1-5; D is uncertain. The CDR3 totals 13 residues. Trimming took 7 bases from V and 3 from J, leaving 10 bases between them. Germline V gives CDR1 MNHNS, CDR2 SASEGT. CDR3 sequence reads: CASNAGTNQPQHF. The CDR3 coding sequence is TGTGCCAGCAATGCAGGTACCAATCAGCCCCAGCATTTT.